This entry lists 19 T cell receptor beta chains sequenced from one sample in a study of identical twins. TCRdb re-called the 5' RACE reads through MiXCR, storing one row per CDR3 protein. The sample contains a few hundred thousand distinct CDR3 sequences, 10% to 15% of which appear only once. These same records also appear under a second study, on yellow fever vaccine responses in identical twins.

Sequencing input: memory (CD45RO+) T cells sorted from blood. The receptors stem from a woman between 18 and 29 years old in good health.

This clonotype was seen just once. This chain links TRBV29-1 with TRBJ2-7; 10 nucleotides agree with TRBD1. The trim removed 1 base at V and 4 bases at J, leaving 13 bases unmatched. Per germline, CDR1 SQVTM and CDR2 ANQGSEA. The CDR3 is 17 amino acids. The CDR3 coding sequence is TGCAGCGTTGAAGCACCGGGTAGGGACAGGGGAGGGTACGAGCAGTACTTC. Its protein is CSVEAPGRDRGGYEQYF.

The chain is built from TRBV4-2 and TRBJ1-1; 9 positions match TRBD1. The CDR3 runs 14 residues. The ends lost 5 bases at V and 5 bases at J; junction bases unmatched: 6. Germline V gene data show CDR1 as LGHNA and CDR2 as YNFKEQ. CDR3 sequence reads: CASSNRDRATEAFF. The CDR3, as DNA: TGTGCCAGCAGCAACCGGGACAGGGCAACTGAAGCTTTCTTT.

In its sample, this clonotype was seen many times. The chain has TRBV11-2 and TRBJ2-7; 11 bases are shared with TRBD2. The V segment lost 6 bases and the J segment 1 base; nucleotides outside the gene matches: 5. CDR3 length: 15 amino acids. Per the germline V gene, CDR1 is SGHAT and CDR2 is FQNNGV. The CDR3 nucleotides are TGTGCCAGCAGACTGGGGACTAGCGGTTCCTACGAGCAGTACTTC. Amino acid sequence: CASRLGTSGSYEQYF.

The J gene is TRBJ2-3, the V gene TRBV4-3; either TRBD1 or TRBD2 may fit D (5 bases each). The CDR3 consists of 15 residues. Germline values: CDR1 LGHNA, CDR2 YSLEER. The ends were cut back, 4 bases at V and 5 bases at J, with 16 bases in the middle. The CDR3 DNA follows: TGCGCCAGCAGCCTGGTTGGGGCGGGCATAGATACGCAGTATTTT. As protein: CASSLVGAGIDTQYF.

This clonotype was found a few times. The chain is built from TRBV5-1 and TRBJ2-5; no reliable D call. Per the germline V gene, CDR1 is SGHRS and CDR2 is YFSETQ. The CDR3 is 14 residues long. Trimming cost V 1 base and J 3 bases, with 10 bases left between them. The CDR3 nucleotides are TGCGCCAGCAGCTTGCAGTACGTGAAAGAGACCCAGTACTTC. Translated: CASSLQYVKETQYF.

This clonotype was picked up one time. The rearrangement links TRBV5-6 to TRBJ2-1; D tentatively reads TRBD1 or TRBD2 (5 bases each). The CDR3 consists of 14 residues. V lost 3 bases, J lost 8 bases, and 15 bases lay in between. In germline, CDR1 is SGHDT, CDR2 YYEEEE. The CDR3 loop is CASSSRDLWDEQFF. The DNA of the CDR3 is TGTGCCAGCAGCTCCCGGGACCTCTGGGATGAGCAGTTCTTC.

The count of this clonotype is one. The chain links TRBV5-1 to TRBJ2-2; 11 nucleotides match TRBD2. Germline V lookup: CDR1 SGHRS, CDR2 YFSETQ. The trim removed 4 bases at V and 4 bases at J, leaving 6 bases unmatched. The CDR3 consists of 16 residues. In DNA, the CDR3 is TGCGCCAGCAGCCGAACTAGCGGGAGTGGCACCGGGGAGCTGTTTTTT. Translation: CASSRTSGSGTGELFF.

J is TRBJ2-3 and V is TRBV28; D is possibly TRBD1 (6 bases). This CDR3 comprises 14 residues. Germline lookup yields CDR1 MDHEN and CDR2 SYDVKM. Trimming took 7 bases from V and 2 from J, leaving 13 bases between them. The CDR3 region is CASNKGGNTDTQYF. The CDR3 nucleotides read TGTGCCAGCAACAAAGGGGGAAACACAGATACGCAGTATTTT.

This clonotype was observed at least ten times. The rearrangement uses TRBV7-9 and TRBJ2-1; no clear D. Germline V gene data show CDR1 as SEHNR and CDR2 as FQNEAQ (reference sequence). Trimming removed 5 bases from V and 6 bases from J, with 8 bases in between. CDR3 length: 12 residues. The CDR3 coding sequence is TGTGCCAGCAGCCACGACTCCAATGAGCAGTTCTTC. This codes for CASSHDSNEQFF. Full variable domain (remainder filled in from reference TRBV7-9 and TRBJ2-1): DTGVSQNPRHKITKRGQNVTFRCDPISEHNRLYWYRQTLGQGPEFLTYFQNEAQLEKSRLLSDRFSAERPKGSFSTLEIQRTEQGDSAMYLCASSHDSNEQFFGPGTRLTVL.

This clonotype showed up just a few times. The rearrangement links TRBV7-2 to TRBJ1-5; the match to TRBD1 covers 7 bases. The V segment lost 8 bases and the J segment 2 bases; nucleotides outside the gene matches: 3. The CDR3 consists of 13 residues. Germline lookup yields CDR1 SGHTA and CDR2 FQGNSA. The CDR3 protein is CASGTVGNQPQHF. As DNA, the CDR3 is TGTGCCAGCGGGACAGTGGGCAATCAGCCCCAGCATTTT.

The V call is TRBV5-6, the J call TRBJ2-6; no reliable D call. Trimming took off 10 bases at V and 4 bases at J, with 15 bases between the two ends. The germline CDR1 and CDR2 sequences are SGHDT and YYEEEE. The length of the CDR3 is 14 residues. CDR3: CARAPLYGANVLTF. CDR3 coding DNA: TGTGCCCGGGCTCCCCTCTACGGGGCCAACGTCCTGACTTTC.

The table lists this clonotype with a few counts. This chain uses TRBV7-3 with TRBJ2-3; no firm D call. Germline-derived CDR1 and CDR2 are SGHTA and FQGTGA. The CDR3 has 13 amino acids. Trimming removed 4 bases from V and 0 bases from J, with 5 bases in between. The CDR3 is CASSSTSTDTQYF. The CDR3, as DNA: TGTGCCAGCAGCTCCACTAGCACAGATACGCAGTATTTT.

J is TRBJ2-5 and V is TRBV6-5; D call uncertain. V was shortened by 6 bases and J by 1 base, with 6 bases between the two germline ends. CDR1 and CDR2 (germline): MNHEY, SVGAGI. The CDR3 totals 12 residues. CDR3 protein: CASSHTQETQYF. DNA of the CDR3: TGTGCCAGCAGCCATACCCAAGAGACCCAGTACTTC.

This clonotype was counted only a few times. V is TRBV28 and J is TRBJ1-2; TRBD1 might be the D (6 bases). V shed 5 bases and J shed 4 bases, with 11 bases lying between them. The CDR3 is made up of 13 amino acids. Germline V lookup: CDR1 MDHEN, CDR2 SYDVKM. The CDR3 spells CASSGRGTYGYTF. The CDR3 DNA reads TGTGCCAGCAGTGGCAGGGGAACCTATGGCTACACCTTC.

The gene calls are TRBV25-1 and TRBJ1-1; D is unclear. The germline V gene encodes CDR1 MGHDK and CDR2 SYGVNS. The V and J ends lost 3 bases and 5 bases respectively, with 16 bases between them. The CDR3 is 15 residues long. The DNA of the CDR3 is TGTGCCAGCAGTGATTCTTCTACCGGAGGGACTGAAGCTTTCTTT. It encodes CASSDSSTGGTEAFF.

This clonotype was found many times. The chain couples TRBV2 to TRBJ1-5; TRBD1 agrees at 8 bases. The germline V gene encodes CDR1 SNHLY and CDR2 FYNNEI. The CDR3 sequence is 18 residues long. Trimming removed 7 bases from V and 2 bases from J; junction bases left unmatched: 16. The CDR3 loop is CASNMDRDGFLGNQPQHF. The CDR3 nucleotides read TGTGCCAGCAACATGGACAGGGACGGTTTTTTGGGCAATCAGCCCCAGCATTTT.

V gene TRBV15 combines with J gene TRBJ2-3, with 7 bases fitting TRBD2. The V gene's germline CDR1 is LNHNV and CDR2 YYDKDF (reference sequence). The CDR3 length is 16 residues. J gave up 2 bases and V 3 bases, and 8 bases lay outside the gene matches. Here the CDR3 DNA reads TGTGCCACCAGCAGTCCGGGGGACTACAACACAGATACGCAGTATTTT. It translates to CATSSPGDYNTDTQYF.

This chain uses TRBV4-2 with TRBJ2-7; D may correspond to TRBD1 or TRBD2 (5 bases each). The V and J ends lost 1 base and 5 bases respectively, with 12 bases between them. The germline CDR1 and CDR2 sequences are LGHNA and YNFKEQ. CDR3 length equals 14 residues. Here the CDR3 reads CASSQVGAGHEQYF. The CDR3 DNA reads as TGTGCCAGCAGCCAAGTCGGGGCAGGGCACGAGCAGTACTTC.

The chain employs TRBV12-3 or TRBV12-4 and TRBJ2-6; perhaps TRBD2 as D (6 bases). The CDR3 is 16 amino acids. Between the trimmed V and J ends, which lost 1 base and 2 bases, there was a span of 9 bases. The CDR3 loop reads CASSLGRGAGANVLTF. The DNA of the CDR3 is TGTGCCAGCAGTTTAGGGAGGGGTGCTGGGGCCAACGTCCTGACTTTC.